This entry describes one T cell receptor (beta chain). These data are taken from a study of blood T cell repertoires in COVID-19. Study at large: Whether acute or convalescent, the COVID-19 samples came from the United States, Italy and Spain. PBMCs, B-cell-depleted T cells, or T cells provided the cDNA or gDNA that made up the material.

In the study's own analysis: Nucleated cell number was recorded as an estimate derived from reference gene primer amplification. Repertoires were generated with immunoSEQ multiplex PCR, while TCRdb's copy carries only in-frame clones and drops some. The V and J calls and clone size are taken from that table; D and trimming were inferred from the DNA. The sample shows approximately 75,000 clones, roughly 80% of them seen only once. Germline assignment: CDR1 SGHVS and CDR2 FNYEAQ. V lost 5 bases to trimming and J lost 0 bases, with 13 bases between them. This CDR3 has 15 residues. Enrolled during active infection, Seattle patients were then followed longitudinally.

Sequencing input: peripheral blood. This TCR was sampled from a man aged 50 to 60 with COVID-19, enrolled during active disease. The chain couples TRBV7-6 to TRBJ1-1; D might be TRBD1 (6 bases). The CDR3, as DNA: TGTGCCAGCAGCCGAAAACAGGGTATGAACACTGAAGCTTTCTTT. Translated: CASSRKQGMNTEAFF.